This T cell receptor beta chain was recorded in a study of blood T cell repertoires in COVID-19. Whole-study context: From T cells, B-cell-depleted T cells, or PBMCs came the material, which was cDNA or gDNA.

Germline trimming cut 0 bases from V and 2 bases from J; bases unmatched to any gene: 10. The CDR3 has 17 amino acids. The germline gives CDR1 SQVTM, CDR2 ANQGSEA. Patients at the Seattle site were enrolled during active infection and followed longitudinally. Original analysis: Amplifying reference gene primers gave estimates of nucleated cell counts. The method was immunoSEQ multiplex PCR; TCRdb's version includes in-frame clones alone and lacks a portion of them. The D gene and trimming were derived from the DNA, and the V and J assignments and clone size from that table. The data show 150,000 to 200,000 clones, 81% seen once.

Sequenced: peripheral blood. The chain is built from TRBV29-1 and TRBJ1-2; the match to TRBD1 covers 9 bases. This TCR was recovered from an elderly woman with COVID-19, enrolled during active disease. DNA for the CDR3: TGCAGCGTTGAAGAGGCGGGACAGGGTACCCAAAACTATGGCTACACCTTC. This sequence encodes CSVEEAGQGTQNYGYTF.